This TCR beta chain came from a study of PD-1 blockade in classical Hodgkin lymphoma. Whole-study findings and limits: Exclusion was the outcome for patients who began nivolumab under 1 year after ASCT. TCR diversity at baseline was reported to be reduced in newly diagnosed patients relative to healthy donors. The diversity seen at baseline in complete responders resembled that of newly diagnosed patients. In CD4+ cells, TCR diversity went up significantly by C4D1, but in CD8+ cells it did not.

There are 13 residues in the CDR3. V lost 9 bases and J lost 8; bases outside the gene matches: 7. Germline V CDR1 and CDR2: MNHNS, SASEGT. Notes on this clone: What it binds is unknown.

Relapse after autologous stem cell transplantation occurred in every patient, and brentuximab vedotin exposure varied. Repertoires were generated with immunoSEQ multiplex PCR, while TCRdb's copy carries only in-frame clones and drops some. The sample has about 97,000 clones; 75% to 90% are singletons. The sequence was obtained from a human donor with classical Hodgkin lymphoma. The sequenced sample was peripheral blood mononuclear cells (PBMCs), obtained at baseline. This chain uses TRBV6-1 with TRBJ2-1, with 10 bases aligning to TRBD1. The chain's CDR3 is CARGGQGTHEQFF. The CDR3 DNA sequence: TGTGCCAGAGGGGGACAGGGGACCCATGAGCAGTTCTTC.